This T cell receptor beta chain was sequenced in a study of T cells in Graves' hyperthyroidism and ophthalmopathy. The V end was cut by 0 bases, the J end by 4 bases, with 15 bases between. The V gene's germline CDR1 is MNHNS and CDR2 SASEGT. The CDR3 totals 16 residues. Amplified TCR beta CDR3 regions derived from RNA transcripts. During a first-round RT-PCR of the TCR CDR3, the HTBI primer set was used. MiXCR, applied by TCRdb to the multiplex PCR reads, yields one record per CDR3 protein. The data show under 750,000 distinct CDR3 sequences, under 20% seen once. The source of this sequence is a woman aged 45-65 years with Graves' hyperthyroidism that later progressed to Graves' ophthalmopathy. V is TRBV6-1 and J is TRBJ1-2; D not certain. Sequences were obtained from blood. Here the CDR3 DNA reads TGTGCCAGCAGTGAAGCGCTTGGAAATGCTGGCTATGGCTACACCTTC. Its translation is CASSEALGNAGYGYTF.